A single sample gave rise to the 6 T cell receptor beta chains below, sequenced in a study of blood T cells in healthy people across ages (dated by TCRdb to between 2015 and 2017). Library construction relied on 5' RACE. Sequenced on an Illumina HiSeq 2500. The second PCR ran for roughly 7 to 12 cycles and used a J-beta primer mix along with a sample-barcoded 5' primer. The raw public data were reprocessed by TCRdb itself: fastp quality trimming at Q25, MiXCR clonotype calling, in-frame beta chains only. Each CDR3 protein appears once, grouped with its most common genes and DNA. The sample data list about 1.6 million distinct CDR3 sequences, and around 36% of these were observed just once. The ten top clones hold about 11% of the sample. Source material: blood. The receptor set was obtained from a woman younger than 45 in good health.

This clonotype was seen only a few times. Germline and junction disagree at one end, which may indicate a read error. This chain uses TRBV20-1 with TRBJ2-3; TRBD2 matches 15 bases. The germline V gene encodes CDR1 DFQATT and CDR2 SNEGSKA (reference sequence). The CDR3 runs to 16 residues. DNA of the CDR3: TGCAGTGCTCGCATTGGGACTAGCGGGGGGCCAGATACGCGGTATTTT. Amino acid sequence: CSARIGTSGGPDTRYF.

This clonotype has only a few counts. The chain uses TRBV15 and TRBJ2-7; 10 bases line up with TRBD2. The ends lost 0 bases at V and 3 bases at J; junction bases unmatched: 5. Germline loops: CDR1 LNHNV, CDR2 YYDKDF (reference sequence). The CDR3 loop spans 16 amino acids. CDR3 nucleotide sequence: TGTGCCACCAGCAGAGATGGTGTAGCGGGGGGCTACGAGCAGTACTTC. This encodes CATSRDGVAGGYEQYF.

The chain employs TRBV20-1 and TRBJ2-1; a possible D gene is TRBD2 (7 bases). The CDR3 has 15 amino acids. Trimming took off 6 bases at V and 2 bases at J, with 17 bases between the two ends. From germline, CDR1 is DFQATT and CDR2 SNEGSKA (reference sequence). CDR3 coding DNA: TGCAGTGCCCAAGACGGGGGGCGAGCCTACAATGAGCAGTTCTTC. It codes for CSAQDGGRAYNEQFF.

The chain joins TRBV11-1 to TRBJ2-2; D is unclear. Germline CDR1 is SGHAT and CDR2 is FQDESV (reference sequence). The V gene lost 6 bases and the J gene lost 6 bases, with 8 bases spanning the gap. The CDR3 loop spans 12 amino acids. The DNA of the CDR3 is TGTGCCAGCAGTTTTATACCCGGGGAGCTGTTTTTT. Translation gives CASSFIPGELFF.

In regard to this clonotype: At one of its ends the junction is not consistent with the germline gene, which may arise from a read error. J is TRBJ2-3 and V is TRBV9, with D perhaps matching TRBD2 (5 bases). This CDR3 contains 12 residues. Per germline, CDR1 SGDLS and CDR2 YYNGEE. CDR3 coding DNA: TGTACCAGCAGCGGAACCTCAGATACGCAGTATTTT. Translating gives CTSSGTSDTQYF.

This clonotype turned up a few times. V usage is TRBV5-1 and J usage is TRBJ2-1; 8 bases are a match to TRBD2. Germline V CDR1 and CDR2: SGHRS, YFSETQ. The CDR3 spans 15 residues. V lost 1 base, J lost 10 bases, and 10 bases stayed unmatched. CDR3 sequence (DNA): TGCGCCAGCAGCTTGCAGGGTAGCGGGGCGGAAGAGCAGTTCTTC. Its translation is CASSLQGSGAEEQFF.